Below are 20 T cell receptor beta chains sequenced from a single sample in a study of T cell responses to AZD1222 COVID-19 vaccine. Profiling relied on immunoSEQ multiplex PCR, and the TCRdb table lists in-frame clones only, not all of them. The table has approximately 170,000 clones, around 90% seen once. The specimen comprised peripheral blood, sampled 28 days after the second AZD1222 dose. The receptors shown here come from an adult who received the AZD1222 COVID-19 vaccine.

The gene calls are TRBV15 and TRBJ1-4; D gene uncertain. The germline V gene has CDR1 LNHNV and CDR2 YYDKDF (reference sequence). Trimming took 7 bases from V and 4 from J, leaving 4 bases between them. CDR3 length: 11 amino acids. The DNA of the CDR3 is TGTGCCACCATGCGTAATGAAAAACTGTTTTTT. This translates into CATMRNEKLFF.

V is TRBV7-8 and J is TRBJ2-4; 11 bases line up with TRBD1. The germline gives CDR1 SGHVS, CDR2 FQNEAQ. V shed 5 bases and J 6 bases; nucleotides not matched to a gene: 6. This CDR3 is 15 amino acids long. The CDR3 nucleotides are TGTGCCAGCAGCCCCGTTGGGACAGGGGGAAACATTCAGTACTTC. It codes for CASSPVGTGGNIQYF.

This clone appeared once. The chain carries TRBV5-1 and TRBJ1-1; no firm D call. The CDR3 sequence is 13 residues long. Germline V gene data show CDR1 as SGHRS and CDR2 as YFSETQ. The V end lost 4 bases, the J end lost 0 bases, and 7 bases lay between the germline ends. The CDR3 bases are TGCGCCAGCAGCCTGACAATGAACACTGAAGCTTTCTTT. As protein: CASSLTMNTEAFF.

The CDR3 is CASSEGVSGNTIYF. The CDR3 DNA reads TGTGCCAGCAGCGAAGGGGTTTCAGGAAACACCATATATTTT. V gene TRBV9 combines with J gene TRBJ1-3, with a possible D match to TRBD1 (5 bases). Trimming cost V 3 bases and J 4 bases, with 11 bases left between them. The germline V gene has CDR1 SGDLS and CDR2 YYNGEE. The CDR3 covers 14 residues.

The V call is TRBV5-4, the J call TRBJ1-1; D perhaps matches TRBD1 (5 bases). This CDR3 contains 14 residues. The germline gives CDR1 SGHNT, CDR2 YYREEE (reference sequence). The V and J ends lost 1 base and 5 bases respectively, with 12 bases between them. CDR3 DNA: TGTGCCAGCAGCTTGACCCGGGGGAGGACTGAAGCTTTCTTT. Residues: CASSLTRGRTEAFF.

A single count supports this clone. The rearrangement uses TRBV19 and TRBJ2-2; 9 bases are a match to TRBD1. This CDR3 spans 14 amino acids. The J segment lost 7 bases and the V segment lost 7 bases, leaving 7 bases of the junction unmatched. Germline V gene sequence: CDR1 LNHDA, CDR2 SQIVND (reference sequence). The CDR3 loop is CASITGGSGGELFF. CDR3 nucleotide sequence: TGTGCCAGTATTACAGGGGGCAGTGGCGGGGAGCTGTTTTTT.

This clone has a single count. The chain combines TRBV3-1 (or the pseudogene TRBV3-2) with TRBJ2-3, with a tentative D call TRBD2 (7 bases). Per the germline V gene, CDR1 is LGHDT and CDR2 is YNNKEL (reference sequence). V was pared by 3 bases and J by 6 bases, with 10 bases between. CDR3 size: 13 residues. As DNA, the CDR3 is TGTGCCAGCAGCCACGGGGGGCCGGATACGCAGTATTTT. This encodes CASSHGGPDTQYF.

The CDR3 reads CASSPRFLEVGGYTF. CDR3 coding DNA: TGTGCCAGCAGCCCCCGATTCCTCGAAGTCGGCGGCTACACCTTC. This sequence joins TRBV9 and TRBJ1-2; D gene unclear. Germline-derived CDR1 and CDR2 are SGDLS and YYNGEE. Trimming cost V 4 bases and J 8 bases, with 21 bases left between them. The CDR3 is made up of 15 amino acids.

Here the CDR3 reads CASSSNRELTGELFF. DNA of the CDR3: TGCGCCAGCAGCTCGAACAGAGAACTCACCGGGGAGCTGTTTTTT. The chain recombines TRBV5-1 with TRBJ2-2, with D unclear. Trimming took 3 bases from V and 4 from J, leaving 13 bases between them. CDR3 length: 15 residues. Germline V gives CDR1 SGHRS, CDR2 YFSETQ.

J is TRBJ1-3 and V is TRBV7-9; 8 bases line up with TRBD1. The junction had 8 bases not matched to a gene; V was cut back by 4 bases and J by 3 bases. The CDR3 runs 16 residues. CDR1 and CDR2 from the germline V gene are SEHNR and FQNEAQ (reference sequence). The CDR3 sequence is CASSSQPGQVGNTIYF. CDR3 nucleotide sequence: TGTGCCAGCAGCTCGCAACCGGGACAGGTTGGAAACACCATATATTTT.

CDR3 sequence (DNA): TGTGCCAGCAGCACCCCAAAGCTCTACGAGCAGTACTTC. Protein sequence: CASSTPKLYEQYF. The chain uses TRBV5-6 and TRBJ2-7, with D hard to call. This CDR3 contains 13 residues. CDR1 is SGHDT, CDR2 YYEEEE, per germline. V gave up 4 bases and J gave up 3 bases, with 11 bases separating them.

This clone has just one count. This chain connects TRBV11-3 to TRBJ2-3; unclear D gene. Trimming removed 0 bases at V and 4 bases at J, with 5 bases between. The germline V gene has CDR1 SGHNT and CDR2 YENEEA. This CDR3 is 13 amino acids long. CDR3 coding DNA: TGTGCCAGCAGCTTAGAACCACCAGATACGCAGTATTTT. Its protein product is CASSLEPPDTQYF.

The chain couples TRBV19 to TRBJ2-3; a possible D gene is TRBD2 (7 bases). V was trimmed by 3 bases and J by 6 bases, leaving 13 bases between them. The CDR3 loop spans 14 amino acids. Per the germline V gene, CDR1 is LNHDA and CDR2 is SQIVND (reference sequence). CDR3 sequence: CASSIGGGRDTQYF. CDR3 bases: TGTGCCAGTAGTATTGGCGGGGGCCGGGATACGCAGTATTTT.

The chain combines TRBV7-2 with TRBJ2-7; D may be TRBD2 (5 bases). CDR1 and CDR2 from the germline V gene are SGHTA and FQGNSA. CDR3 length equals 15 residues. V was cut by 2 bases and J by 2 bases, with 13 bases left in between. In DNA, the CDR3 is TGTGCCAGCAGCTTATTCCCGACTATTGCCTACGAGCAGTACTTC. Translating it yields CASSLFPTIAYEQYF.

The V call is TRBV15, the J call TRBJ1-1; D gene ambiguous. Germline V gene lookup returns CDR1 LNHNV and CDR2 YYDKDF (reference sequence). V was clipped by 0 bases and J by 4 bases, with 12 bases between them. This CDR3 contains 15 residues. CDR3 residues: CATSREVSGSTEAFF. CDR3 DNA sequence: TGTGCCACCAGCAGAGAAGTGTCGGGGTCCACTGAAGCTTTCTTT.

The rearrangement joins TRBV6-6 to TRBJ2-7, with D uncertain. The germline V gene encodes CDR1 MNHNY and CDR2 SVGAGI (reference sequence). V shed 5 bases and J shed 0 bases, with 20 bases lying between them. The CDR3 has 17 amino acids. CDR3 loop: CASSRRTLPFPSYEQYF. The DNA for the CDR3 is TGTGCCAGCAGTCGCAGGACCCTACCCTTCCCCTCCTACGAGCAGTACTTC.

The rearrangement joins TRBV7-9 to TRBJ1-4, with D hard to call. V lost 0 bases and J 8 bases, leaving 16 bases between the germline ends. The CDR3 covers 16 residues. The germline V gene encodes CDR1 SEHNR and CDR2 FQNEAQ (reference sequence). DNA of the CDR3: TGTGCCAGCAGCTTAGCGCTAGTTCAGAGGGAAGAAAAACTGTTTTTT. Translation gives CASSLALVQREEKLFF.

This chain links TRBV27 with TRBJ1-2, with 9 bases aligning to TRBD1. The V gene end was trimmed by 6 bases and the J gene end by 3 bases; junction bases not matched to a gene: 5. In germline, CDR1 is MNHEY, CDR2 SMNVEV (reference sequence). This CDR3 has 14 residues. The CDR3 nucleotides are TGTGCCAGCAGCGTGGACAGGGGTTACTATGGCTACACCTTC. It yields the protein CASSVDRGYYGYTF.

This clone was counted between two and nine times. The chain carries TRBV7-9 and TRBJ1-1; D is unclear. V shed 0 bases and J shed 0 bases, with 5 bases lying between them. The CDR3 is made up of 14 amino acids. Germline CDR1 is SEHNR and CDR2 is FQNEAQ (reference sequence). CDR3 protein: CASSLARLNTEAFF. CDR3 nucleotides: TGTGCCAGCAGCTTAGCCAGATTGAACACTGAAGCTTTCTTT.

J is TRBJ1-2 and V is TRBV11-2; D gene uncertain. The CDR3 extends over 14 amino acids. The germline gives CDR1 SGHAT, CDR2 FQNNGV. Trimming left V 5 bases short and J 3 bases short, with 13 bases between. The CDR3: CASSPAGGYYGYTF. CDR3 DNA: TGTGCCAGCAGCCCCGCAGGCGGCTACTATGGCTACACCTTC.